This T cell receptor beta chain was identified in a study of control samples from healthy donors and cancer patients. Only in-frame clones appear in the TCRdb table, and some are missing; sequencing was by immunoSEQ multiplex PCR. The sample spans 150,000 to 200,000 clones; the ten largest clones claim roughly 2%. Germline V gene lookup returns CDR1 LNHDA and CDR2 SQIVND (reference sequence). The CDR3 is 14 residues long. The ends lost 4 bases at V and 10 bases at J; junction bases unmatched: 7. The sequence derives from a woman aged 30 to 39 in good health. Material for sequencing was blood. The chain has TRBV19 and TRBJ1-6; 7 bases fit TRBD1. CDR3 DNA sequence: TGTGCCAGTAGTACGGGACAGAGCCGATCACCCCTCCACTTT. It yields the protein CASSTGQSRSPLHF. The complete variable domain, with remaining parts taken from reference TRBV19 and TRBJ1-6, reads DGGITQSPKYLFRKEGQNVTLSCEQNLNHDAMYWYRQDPGQGLRLIYYSQIVNDFQKGDIAEGYSVSREKKESFPLTVTSAQKNPTAFYLCASSTGQSRSPLHFGNGTRLTVT.